Below, 9 T cell receptor beta chains from the same sample are listed, as sequenced in a study of shared clonotypes between healthy human individuals (dated by TCRdb to about 2020). The library relied on the immunoSEQ multiplex PCR assay. Not all clones reach the TCRdb copy of this immuneACCESS table, which keeps in-frame sequences only. Checked studies attribute under half of the gap to unresolved V genes and leave the rest unexplained. In all, the sample holds about 2.3 million clones, and approximately 93% of those were seen once. 0.39% of the sample is held by the ten biggest clonotypes. Sequenced: naive CD4+ T cells from PBMCs. This specimen's cell subset or site label, per the study, means: CD45RA+ positively selected. The origin of the receptors is a man aged 18 to 29 in good health. Some clones in this sample may be carry-over from other donors' samples.

This chain links TRBV6-1 with TRBJ2-5, with D perhaps being TRBD1 or TRBD2 (5 bases each). With 7 bases removed from V and 2 bases from J, the gap between germline ends came to 11 bases. The CDR3 is 13 amino acids. Germline V gene lookup returns CDR1 MNHNS and CDR2 SASEGT. The CDR3 here is CASKKGTQETQYF. CDR3 DNA sequence: TGTGCCAGCAAAAAGGGGACGCAAGAGACCCAGTACTTC.

The chain has TRBV5-1 and TRBJ2-1; 8 nucleotides match TRBD2. This CDR3 has 15 residues. CDR1 and CDR2 (germline): SGHRS, YFSETQ. V shed 0 bases and J 8 bases; nucleotides not matched to a gene: 7. The CDR3, as DNA: TGCGCCAGCAGCTTGGAGGTGAGCGGGAGCTATGAGCAGTTCTTC. Translation gives CASSLEVSGSYEQFF.

Regarding this clone: This sample includes further DNA sequences coding for the same CDR3. V gene TRBV18 combines with J gene TRBJ1-1; tentatively, D is TRBD1 (6 bases). Trimming stripped 6 bases from V and 7 bases from J, with 12 bases between. In germline, CDR1 is KGHSH, CDR2 LQKENI. This CDR3 is 12 amino acids long. CDR3 residues: CASSPTGIEAFF. The CDR3 region has the DNA TGTGCCAGCTCCCCAACAGGGATTGAAGCTTTCTTT.

The chain has TRBV30 and TRBJ2-5; D could derive from TRBD1 or TRBD2 (5 bases each). The CDR3 is made up of 12 amino acids. Germline V gene data show CDR1 as GTSNPN and CDR2 as SVGIG (reference sequence). V lost 4 bases and J 7 bases, leaving 13 bases between the germline ends. The CDR3 here is CAWNLGAATQYF. The CDR3 DNA sequence: TGTGCCTGGAATCTCGGGGCGGCGACCCAGTACTTC.

The V gene is TRBV6-1, the J gene TRBJ1-2, with TRBD1 as a possible D gene (5 bases). Germline CDR1 and CDR2: MNHNS and SASEGT. Between the trimmed V and J ends, which lost 1 base and 8 bases, there was a span of 14 bases. This CDR3 is 14 amino acids long. CDR3 DNA sequence: TGTGCCAGCAGTGAAGAAGTTACAGGAAAGGGCTACACCTTC. This sequence encodes CASSEEVTGKGYTF.

CDR3 bases: TGCGCCAGCAGCCATCCACCAAAGAGCTACGAGCAGTACTTC. It encodes CASSHPPKSYEQYF. The rearrangement uses TRBV5-1 and TRBJ2-7; D is unresolved. V gave up 4 bases and J gave up 3 bases, with 14 bases separating them. The CDR3 covers 14 residues. Per germline, CDR1 SGHRS and CDR2 YFSETQ.

The chain has TRBV5-1 and TRBJ2-5; 8 bases fit TRBD2. Unmatched junction bases numbered 8, after V lost 4 bases and J lost 9 bases. Germline lookup yields CDR1 SGHRS and CDR2 YFSETQ. This CDR3 is 13 amino acids long. The chain's CDR3 is CASSPTSEVAQYF. The CDR3 DNA reads as TGCGCCAGCAGCCCGACTAGCGAGGTCGCCCAGTACTTC. The full variable domain, its missing parts supplied by reference TRBV5-1 and TRBJ2-5, is KAGVTQTPRYLIKTRGQQVTLSCSPISGHRSVSWYQQTPGQGLQFLFEYFSETQRNKGNFPGRFSGRQFSNSRSEMNVSTLELGDSALYLCASSPTSEVAQYFGPGTRLLVL.

In its sample, this clone was seen once. This sequence joins TRBV18 and TRBJ1-1; D not certain. Trimming took off 0 bases at V and 4 bases at J, with 12 bases between the two ends. The CDR3 sequence is 15 residues long. The germline gives CDR1 KGHSH, CDR2 LQKENI. This CDR3 reads CASSPPVRATTEAFF. The CDR3 region has the DNA TGTGCCAGCTCACCACCGGTAAGAGCCACCACTGAAGCTTTCTTT.

The chain couples TRBV29-1 to TRBJ1-1, with 10 bases lining up with TRBD1. Germline CDR1 is SQVTM and CDR2 is ANQGSEA. V was pared by 6 bases and J by 1 base, with 5 bases of the junction left unmatched. This CDR3 has 14 residues. Here the CDR3 DNA reads TGCAGCGTGAGCGGGGACAGGGGGAACACTGAAGCTTTCTTT. This gives the protein CSVSGDRGNTEAFF.